What follows are 5 T cell receptor beta chains derived from one specimen sequenced in a study of blood T cell repertoires in COVID-19. Some clones are missing from TCRdb's copy, which holds only in-frame ones; the method was immunoSEQ multiplex PCR. Here the sample spans about 370,000 clones, around 91% being singletons. The material sequenced was PBMCs or T cells enriched from blood (not recorded which). The receptors were sampled from a man in his late teens or twenties who had recovered from COVID-19.

The chain carries TRBV5-1 and TRBJ2-5; a possible D gene is TRBD1 (6 bases). With 1 base removed from V and 5 bases from J, the gap between germline ends came to 15 bases. From germline, CDR1 is SGHRS and CDR2 YFSETQ. The CDR3 length is 15 residues. The CDR3: CASSLSRGRGETQYF. CDR3 sequence (DNA): TGCGCCAGCAGCTTGAGTAGGGGGAGAGGGGAGACCCAGTACTTC.

The chain links TRBV19 to TRBJ1-5; the D is unclear. Germline assignment: CDR1 LNHDA and CDR2 SQIVND (reference sequence). The CDR3 is made up of 17 amino acids. The V end lost 3 bases, the J end lost 0 bases, and 15 bases lay between the germline ends. The CDR3 loop reads CASSIMSTANSNQPQHF. The DNA of the CDR3 is TGTGCCAGTAGTATTATGAGTACAGCTAATAGCAATCAGCCCCAGCATTTT.

This sequence joins TRBV7-2 and TRBJ2-1; 8 bases line up with TRBD2. The CDR3 runs 14 residues. Germline loops: CDR1 SGHTA, CDR2 FQGNSA. With V trimmed by 4 bases and J by 6 bases, 5 bases remained unmatched. CDR3 nucleotides: TGTGCCAGCAGCTACGGGGGGGCCACCAATGAGCAGTTCTTC. Translated, it gives CASSYGGATNEQFF.

The CDR3 region has the DNA TGCGCCAGCAGCTTGGCCTTCGCAGGGGGTATGACTGAAGCTTTCTTT. This translates into CASSLAFAGGMTEAFF. The rearrangement uses TRBV5-1 and TRBJ1-1, with 7 positions matching TRBD1. The CDR3 has 16 amino acids. CDR1 is SGHRS and CDR2 is YFSETQ in the germline V gene. V gave up 0 bases and J gave up 5 bases; unmatched junction bases: 10.

The chain employs TRBV28 and TRBJ1-5; D might be TRBD1 (5 bases). The CDR3 length is 14 residues. Trimming removed 7 bases from V and 1 base from J, with 11 bases in between. Germline CDR1 MDHEN, CDR2 SYDVKM. The CDR3 DNA is TGTGCCAGCACGCGACAGACCAGCAATCAGCCCCAGCATTTT. Amino acid sequence: CASTRQTSNQPQHF.